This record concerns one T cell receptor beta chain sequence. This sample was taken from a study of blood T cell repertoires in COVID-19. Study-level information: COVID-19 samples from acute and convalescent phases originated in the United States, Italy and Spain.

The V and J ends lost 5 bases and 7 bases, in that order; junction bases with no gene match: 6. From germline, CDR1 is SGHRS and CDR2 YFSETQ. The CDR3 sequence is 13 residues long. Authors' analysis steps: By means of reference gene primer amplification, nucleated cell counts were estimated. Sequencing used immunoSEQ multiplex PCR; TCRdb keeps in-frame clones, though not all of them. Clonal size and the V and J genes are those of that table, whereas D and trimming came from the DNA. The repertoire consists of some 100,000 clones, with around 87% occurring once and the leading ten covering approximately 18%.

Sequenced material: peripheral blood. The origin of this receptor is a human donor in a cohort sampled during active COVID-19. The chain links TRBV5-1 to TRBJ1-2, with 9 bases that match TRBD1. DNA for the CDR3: TGCGCCAGCAGTACGACAGGGGGAGGTGGCTACACCTTC. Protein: CASSTTGGGGYTF.